This T cell receptor (beta chain) stems from a study of blood T cell repertoires in COVID-19. Across the whole study: The United States, Italy and Spain supplied acute and convalescent COVID-19 samples.

Germline-derived CDR1 and CDR2 are SGHDT and YYEEEE. CDR3 size: 12 residues. Trimming left V 1 base short and J 13 bases short, with 12 bases between. Authors' data handling: It was from reference gene primer amplification that nucleated cell counts were estimated. The table came from immunoSEQ multiplex PCR; TCRdb's copy has only in-frame clones and leaves some out. Clone size and V and J calls were adopted from that table, with D and trimming inferred from the DNA. The sample holds roughly 100,000 clones, roughly 83% seen once. The sequence derives from a woman of 80 years or more with active or convalescent COVID-19. The chain is built from TRBV5-6 and TRBJ2-1; perhaps TRBD1 as D (6 bases). What was sequenced was peripheral blood. The CDR3 bases are TGTGCCAGCAGCTTGAATGGACAGCGACAGTTCTTC. Translated: CASSLNGQRQFF.